Below are 26 T cell receptor beta chains sequenced from a single sample in a study of shared clonotypes between healthy human individuals (TCRdb year 2020). Library creation used the immunoSEQ multiplex PCR assay. Imported from immuneACCESS, the table was reduced by TCRdb to in-frame sequences with V and J called. These copies leave out some clones; in studies compared against another copy, an unresolved V gene accounts for under half, and the cause of the remainder is not known. Across this sample there are about 2 million clones, with approximately 94% seen only once. The top ten constitute approximately 1.2% of the sample. For the CD8 naive samples, CD45RO-negative cells were positively selected for CCR7, yielding a CD45RA+CCR7+ population from which TemRA cells were excluded. Sequenced input: naive CD8+ T cells sorted from blood. The cell subset or site tag for this specimen amounts to: CD45RA+CCR7+. The receptors here all came from a man between 18 and 29 years old in good health.

V and J are TRBV12-5 and TRBJ1-1; unclear D gene. Germline V gene data show CDR1 as LGHNT and CDR2 as FRNRAP. With 0 bases removed from V and 7 bases from J, the gap between germline ends came to 15 bases. The CDR3 is 15 residues long. The CDR3 bases are TGTGCTAGTGGTTTGGTACGATACCCTGAGGGTGAAGCTTTCTTT. This sequence encodes CASGLVRYPEGEAFF.

The chain carries TRBV5-1 and TRBJ2-7; TRBD1 agrees at 8 bases. CDR3 length: 12 residues. J was trimmed by 6 bases and V by 4 bases; bases with no gene match: 3. CDR1 and CDR2 (germline): SGHRS, YFSETQ. The CDR3 loop reads CASSPTGAEQYF. The CDR3 DNA sequence: TGCGCCAGCAGCCCGACAGGGGCCGAGCAGTACTTC.

The genes are TRBV4-1 and TRBJ1-1; no reliable D call. This CDR3 comprises 15 residues. V gave up 0 bases and J gave up 5 bases, with 13 bases separating them. Germline values: CDR1 MGHRA, CDR2 YSYEKL. The CDR3 nucleotides are TGCGCCAGCAGCCAAGATGATCGGGGTTATACTGAAGCTTTCTTT. Encoded protein: CASSQDDRGYTEAFF.

This clone is a singleton in its sample. This chain joins TRBV28 and TRBJ2-7; TRBD2 aligns across 7 bases. With V trimmed by 3 bases and J by 1 base, 6 bases remained unmatched. In germline, CDR1 is MDHEN, CDR2 SYDVKM. The CDR3 spans 15 residues. CDR3 loop: CASSFIAGGSYEQYF. The CDR3 DNA reads as TGTGCCAGCAGTTTCATAGCGGGCGGATCCTACGAGCAGTACTTC.

The chain employs TRBV12-5 and TRBJ2-2, with TRBD2 identical over 10 bases. From germline, CDR1 is LGHNT and CDR2 FRNRAP. This CDR3 is 15 amino acids long. The trim removed 0 bases at V and 7 bases at J, leaving 2 bases unmatched. CDR3 in DNA: TGTGCTAGTGGTTTGGTACTAGCGGGATACGGGGAGCTGTTTTTT. Encoded protein: CASGLVLAGYGELFF.

The chain has TRBV4-1 and TRBJ1-4; D not certain. The CDR3 is 14 residues long. Germline V gene sequence: CDR1 MGHRA, CDR2 YSYEKL. Trimming took off 2 bases at V and 4 bases at J, with 8 bases between the two ends. In DNA form, the CDR3 reads TGCGCCAGCAGCCAATTAGAGGGTAATGAAAAACTGTTTTTT. Protein product: CASSQLEGNEKLFF.

This chain uses TRBV5-4 with TRBJ2-3; no reliable D call. Germline CDR1 reads SGHNT; CDR2 reads YYREEE (reference sequence). V was shortened by 4 bases and J by 2 bases, with 8 bases between the two germline ends. This CDR3 region has 13 residues. The CDR3 here is CASSPTYTDTQYF. The CDR3 coding sequence is TGTGCCAGCAGCCCCACTTACACAGATACGCAGTATTTT. The entire variable domain, with the rest obtained from reference TRBV5-4 and TRBJ2-3, is as follows: ETGVTQSPTHLIKTRGQQVTLRCSSQSGHNTVSWYQQALGQGPQFIFQYYREEENGRGNFPPRFSGLQFPNYSSELNVNALELDDSALYLCASSPTYTDTQYFGPGTRLTVL.

V and J are TRBV7-9 and TRBJ2-2; D is possibly TRBD1 (7 bases). The CDR3 runs to 13 residues. Trimming cost V 8 bases and J 5 bases, with 12 bases left between them. Germline CDR1 SEHNR, CDR2 FQNEAQ (reference sequence). CDR3 loop: CASGAGGTGELFF. CDR3 in DNA: TGTGCCAGCGGCGCAGGGGGGACCGGGGAGCTGTTTTTT.

This sequence joins TRBV29-1 and TRBJ2-2; possible D gene TRBD1, 6 bases. With 1 base removed from V and 1 base from J, the gap between germline ends came to 10 bases. The CDR3 consists of 15 residues. Germline CDR1 and CDR2: SQVTM and ANQGSEA. In nucleotides, the CDR3 is TGCAGCGTTGAAGGCAGGGGTGGGAACACCGGGGAGCTGTTTTTT. Protein product: CSVEGRGGNTGELFF.

The V and J genes are TRBV6-5 and TRBJ2-1, with a tentative D call TRBD1 (5 bases). Germline CDR1 is MNHEY and CDR2 is SVGAGI. There are 13 residues in the CDR3. V gave up 10 bases and J gave up 4 bases, with 14 bases separating them. The CDR3 nucleotides are TGTGCCACGTGCCAGGGAACATACAATGAGCAGTTCTTC. This sequence encodes CATCQGTYNEQFF.

V and J are TRBV27 and TRBJ2-5; the match to TRBD1 covers 10 bases. The trim removed 6 bases at V and 5 bases at J, leaving 9 bases unmatched. This CDR3 is 15 amino acids long. Germline-derived CDR1 and CDR2 are MNHEY and SMNVEV (reference sequence). CDR3 protein: CASRPGTGVWETQYF. CDR3 DNA: TGTGCCAGCAGACCCGGGACAGGGGTTTGGGAGACCCAGTACTTC.

A remark on this clone: Other DNA sequences in the sample encode the same CDR3. The rearrangement joins TRBV5-1 to TRBJ1-1, with TRBD1 matching 9 bases. The germline V gene has CDR1 SGHRS and CDR2 YFSETQ. This CDR3 region has 14 residues. The V gene end was trimmed by 3 bases and the J gene end by 5 bases; junction bases not matched to a gene: 5. Written as DNA, the CDR3 is TGCGCCAGCAGCTCAGGACAGGGGAGGACTGAAGCTTTCTTT. Amino acid sequence: CASSSGQGRTEAFF.

This clone was counted between two and nine times. The chain couples TRBV30 to TRBJ1-2; TRBD1 aligns across 7 bases. Germline CDR1 and CDR2: GTSNPN and SVGIG (reference sequence). With 4 bases clipped from V and 2 bases from J, the junction kept 7 bases outside the gene matches. The CDR3 spans 14 residues. This chain's CDR3 is CAWMEGAGNYGYTF. The CDR3 nucleotides read TGTGCCTGGATGGAGGGGGCTGGAAACTATGGCTACACCTTC.

J is TRBJ1-6 and V is TRBV7-8; the D is unclear. Trimming stripped 1 base from V and 7 bases from J, with 11 bases between. This CDR3 spans 15 amino acids. The V gene's germline CDR1 is SGHVS and CDR2 FQNEAQ. In DNA form, the CDR3 reads TGTGCCAGCAGCTTAGTTAGACTTGTCAATTCACCCCTCCACTTT. It specifies CASSLVRLVNSPLHF. Full variable domain (outside the CDR3, taken from reference TRBV7-8 and TRBJ1-6): GAGVSQSPRYKVAKRGQDVALRCDPISGHVSLFWYQQALGQGPEFLTYFQNEAQLDKSGLPSDRFFAERPEGSVSTLKIQRTQQEDSAVYLCASSLVRLVNSPLHFGNGTRLTVT.

The rearrangement uses TRBV7-9 and TRBJ1-4, with D tentatively TRBD1 (6 bases). Germline V gene sequence: CDR1 SEHNR, CDR2 FQNEAQ (reference sequence). This CDR3 is 11 amino acids long. Trimming cost V 11 bases and J 8 bases, with 12 bases left between them. The chain's CDR3 is CASGAGEKLFF. CDR3 DNA sequence: TGTGCCTCGGGGGCAGGAGAAAAACTGTTTTTT.

For this clone: Other DNA sequences in the same sample also yield this CDR3. The rearrangement joins TRBV6-5 to TRBJ2-7; D gene unclear. This CDR3 comprises 14 residues. Germline V gene data show CDR1 as MNHEY and CDR2 as SVGAGI. The ends were cut back, 0 bases at V and 2 bases at J, with 8 bases in the middle. CDR3 sequence (DNA): TGTGCCAGCAGTTACTCCGGACCTACCTACGAGCAGTACTTC. This sequence encodes CASSYSGPTYEQYF.

The gene calls are TRBV6-1 and TRBJ2-7; D is undetermined. Trimming removed 6 bases at V and 1 base at J, with 10 bases between. Germline V gives CDR1 MNHNS, CDR2 SASEGT. The CDR3 consists of 13 residues. The CDR3 bases are TGTGCCAGCAGCGTCACCTTATCCTACGAGCAGTACTTC. It translates to CASSVTLSYEQYF.

V usage is TRBV6-6 and J usage is TRBJ2-7; weak D call: TRBD1 (6 bases). Trimming removed 6 bases at V and 4 bases at J, with 13 bases between. The germline V gene has CDR1 MNHNY and CDR2 SVGAGI (reference sequence). The CDR3 extends over 13 amino acids. The CDR3 DNA sequence: TGTGCCAGCAGGACAGGCGGTATGTACGAGCAGTACTTC. Amino acid sequence: CASRTGGMYEQYF.

J is TRBJ2-1 and V is TRBV29-1; the match to TRBD1 covers 8 bases. Per germline, CDR1 SQVTM and CDR2 ANQGSEA. The length of the CDR3 is 12 residues. Losses at the gene ends were 7 bases for V and 6 bases for J; bases not matched to a gene: 5. The CDR3 bases are TGCAGCGCGGAGACAGGGGTCAATGAGCAGTTCTTC. It specifies CSAETGVNEQFF.

On this clone: This specimen includes other DNA sequences encoding the same CDR3. The chain couples TRBV7-6 to TRBJ2-1; no reliable D call. The CDR3 covers 13 residues. Germline CDR1 SGHVS, CDR2 FNYEAQ. Trimming stripped 1 base from V and 4 bases from J, with 5 bases between. The CDR3 region has the DNA TGTGCCAGCAGCTTAGGGTCGTACAATGAGCAGTTCTTC. Translating it yields CASSLGSYNEQFF.

The CDR3 DNA reads TGCGCCAGCAGCCACCGACTAGCGGGGATTAGCACGTACGAGCAGTACTTC. Translating gives CASSHRLAGISTYEQYF. The chain combines TRBV4-1 with TRBJ2-7; 11 bases line up with TRBD2. V lost 3 bases and J lost 4; bases outside the gene matches: 11. CDR3 length equals 17 residues. Germline loops: CDR1 MGHRA, CDR2 YSYEKL.

This clone was counted once. The genes are TRBV19 and TRBJ2-2; TRBD2 matches at 12 bases. CDR1 and CDR2 from the germline V gene are LNHDA and SQIVND (reference sequence). V lost 3 bases to trimming and J lost 1 base; unmatched junction nucleotides: 3. This CDR3 contains 17 residues. CDR3: CASSIWTSGENTGELFF. In DNA, the CDR3 is TGTGCCAGTAGTATCTGGACTAGCGGGGAGAACACCGGGGAGCTGTTTTTT.

The chain is built from TRBV6-5 and TRBJ2-7, with TRBD2 identical over 9 bases. In germline, CDR1 is MNHEY, CDR2 SVGAGI. V shed 6 bases, J shed 2 bases, and the junction held 5 bases outside the gene matches. This CDR3 has 14 residues. The DNA of the CDR3 is TGTGCCAGCAGACTTGGACTAGCGACCTACGAGCAGTACTTC. Its translation is CASRLGLATYEQYF.

V and J are TRBV6-5 and TRBJ1-2; D may be TRBD1 (5 bases). The germline gives CDR1 MNHEY, CDR2 SVGAGI. Trimming left V 7 bases short and J 8 bases short, with 14 bases between. The CDR3 totals 12 residues. As DNA, the CDR3 is TGTGCCAGCACCTCTCTGGGGGGAGGCTACACCTTC. The encoded protein is CASTSLGGGYTF.

This clone occurred once. J is TRBJ2-7 and V is TRBV6-6, with 11 bases aligning to TRBD1. Unmatched junction bases numbered 6, after V lost 5 bases and J lost 6 bases. There are 14 residues in the CDR3. Germline CDR1 MNHNY, CDR2 SVGAGI (reference sequence). The CDR3 sequence: CASSTGQGASEQYF. The CDR3, as DNA: TGTGCCAGCAGTACCGGACAGGGGGCCTCCGAGCAGTACTTC.

Regarding this clone: Other DNA sequences of this sample code for an identical CDR3. V usage is TRBV6-6 and J usage is TRBJ2-5; D not resolved. The CDR3 loop spans 11 amino acids. Germline loops: CDR1 MNHNY, CDR2 SVGAGI (reference sequence). Trimming left V 2 bases short and J 4 bases short, with 2 bases between. CDR3 residues: CASSYGETQYF. The DNA of the CDR3 is TGTGCCAGCAGTTACGGAGAGACCCAGTACTTC.